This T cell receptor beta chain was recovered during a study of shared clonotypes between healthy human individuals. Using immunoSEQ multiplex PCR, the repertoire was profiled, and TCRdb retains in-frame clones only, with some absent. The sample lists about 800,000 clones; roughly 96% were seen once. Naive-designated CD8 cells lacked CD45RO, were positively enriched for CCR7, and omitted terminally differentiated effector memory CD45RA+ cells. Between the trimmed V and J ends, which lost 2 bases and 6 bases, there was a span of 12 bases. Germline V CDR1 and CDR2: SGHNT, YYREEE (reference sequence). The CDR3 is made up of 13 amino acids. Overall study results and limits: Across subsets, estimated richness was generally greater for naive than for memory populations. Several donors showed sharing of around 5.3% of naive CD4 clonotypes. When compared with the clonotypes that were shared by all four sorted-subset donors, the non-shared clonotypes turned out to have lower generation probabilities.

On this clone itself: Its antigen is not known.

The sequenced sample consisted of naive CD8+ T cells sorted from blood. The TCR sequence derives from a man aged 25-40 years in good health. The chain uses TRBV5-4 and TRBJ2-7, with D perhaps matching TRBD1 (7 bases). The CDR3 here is CASSFGQGGEQYF. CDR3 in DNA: TGTGCCAGCAGCTTCGGGCAGGGGGGCGAGCAGTACTTC.